This TCR beta chain was sequenced for a study of shared clonotypes between healthy human individuals (dated by TCRdb to about 2020). Context from the whole study: The cohort comprised two women and three men aged 18 to 49 years. To increase sequencing depth and limit assay-specific biases, TCR repertoire library preparation and sequencing were carried out by different laboratories using diverse techniques. Between about 0.9 and 8.9 billion PBMCs per donor were obtained by leukapheresis. For each donor, CD4 naive and CD4 memory were each run on three plates, CD8 naive on two plates, and CD8 memory on one plate. The study deeply sequenced blood TCR repertoires of about 5 healthy adults to estimate repertoire size and the extent of clonotype sharing between individuals. Summary of the overall study and its limitations: Only blood was sampled, and tissue TCR repertoires likely differ from those in blood. Naive subsets generally had larger estimated clonotype richness than memory subsets. Pairwise subsampling indicated that sequencing depth was expected to affect the degree of clonotype sharing among donors. Compared with non-shared clonotypes, clonotypes shared by all four sorted-subset donors had higher generation probabilities. Sharing across a few donors was observed for around 4.8% of naive CD4, about 3.2% of naive CD8, 2% to 2.5% of memory CD4, and about 0.38% of memory CD8 clonotypes. The genetic and exposure-history diversity represented was limited by the small number of donors. Incomplete sequencing was indicated by rarefaction of sorted-subset datasets, despite the large sequencing depth.

A word on this clone: Its antigen remains unidentified. One base away there is no much larger clone; base qualities are not given.

Using the deep immunoSEQ assay, multiplex PCR amplified TCR CDR3 regions from genomic DNA. Extracted genomic DNA from each cell subset was spread evenly across all wells of several immunoSEQ 96-well plates, with each plate serving as a replicate. Each replicate PCR for sorted subsets received roughly 0.2 ug genomic DNA, equal to tens of thousands of T cell genomes. Purified libraries were quantified with a Qubit 3.0 fluorometer, sized on a Bioanalyzer 2100, and re-quantified with the KAPA Library Quantification kit. Every immunoSEQ 96-well plate was sequenced on a separate single-read 150-cycle Illumina NextSeq 550 flow cell. As for how the authors treated the data: Because the immunoSEQ output included only junctional sequences and no quality scores, the filtering could not be the same as the filtering used for full-length reads. Sequences were annotated with PyIR, a Python wrapper for IgBLAST v1.9, using IMGT germline references to assign V/J genes and CDR3. Reads with weak V/J assignments (E-value above 1e-6), missing CDR3, stop codons, out-of-frame junctions, or ambiguous translated residues were removed. V3J clonotypes were defined as sequences sharing an identical inferred V gene, J gene, and CDR3 amino acid sequence. Percentage overlap between repertoires was calculated by dividing the number of shared unique clonotypes by the size of the smaller repertoire. RTK rarefaction, the Chao1 estimator, and Recon v2.1 estimates of unobserved clonotypes were used to assess repertoire richness. For all TCRbeta clonotypes obtained by the gDNA method from a handful of donors, generation probabilities were computed with OLGA. TCRdb retrieved this table from immuneACCESS and kept in-frame rearrangements only. Not all clones are present; in checked studies, unresolved V genes account for under half, and no reason is known for the remainder. The D gene and trimming were derived from the DNA, and the V and J assignments and clone size from that table. This sample is represented by about 2.1 million clones; more than 85% of them were singletons. The top ten constitute more than 1.5% of the sample.

As encoded in the germline V gene, CDR1 is SQVTM while CDR2 is ANQGSEA. Trimming costs V 7 bases and J 4 bases, and their ends lie 17 bases apart. The CDR3, cysteine through phenylalanine, is 14 amino acids long. Only the CDR3 DNA is retained, 42 bases long and in frame from the first base. CD8 naive samples were obtained by positive selection for CCR7 among CD45RO-negative cells, yielding a CD45RA+CCR7+ population from which TemRA cells were excluded. The donors were healthy, HIV-negative adults with no recently reported acute infections or vaccinations. Every donor was a Caucasian adult residing in Nashville, Tennessee, USA. Blood was obtained by leukapheresis, after which PBMCs were separated by Ficoll-Histopaque density gradient centrifugation and cryopreserved in liquid nitrogen vapor phase. Analytical flow cytometry was used to check the purity and quantity of every magnetically sorted T cell population. Each sorted fraction had its genomic DNA isolated and then quantified by UV absorbance on a Nanodrop 2000c.

Rearrangement joined TRBV29-1 to TRBJ2-1; the D gene is not confidently resolved. Material: naive CD8+ T cells from PBMCs. The label giving this sample's cell subset or site can be read as: CD45RA+CCR7+. The sequence derives from a young man in good health. Some clones in this sample may be carry-over from other donors' samples. The CDR3 in this case is CSAPPWTSYNEQFF. Read as DNA, the sequence is TGCAGCGCCCCGCCTTGGACCTCATACAATGAGCAGTTCTTC.